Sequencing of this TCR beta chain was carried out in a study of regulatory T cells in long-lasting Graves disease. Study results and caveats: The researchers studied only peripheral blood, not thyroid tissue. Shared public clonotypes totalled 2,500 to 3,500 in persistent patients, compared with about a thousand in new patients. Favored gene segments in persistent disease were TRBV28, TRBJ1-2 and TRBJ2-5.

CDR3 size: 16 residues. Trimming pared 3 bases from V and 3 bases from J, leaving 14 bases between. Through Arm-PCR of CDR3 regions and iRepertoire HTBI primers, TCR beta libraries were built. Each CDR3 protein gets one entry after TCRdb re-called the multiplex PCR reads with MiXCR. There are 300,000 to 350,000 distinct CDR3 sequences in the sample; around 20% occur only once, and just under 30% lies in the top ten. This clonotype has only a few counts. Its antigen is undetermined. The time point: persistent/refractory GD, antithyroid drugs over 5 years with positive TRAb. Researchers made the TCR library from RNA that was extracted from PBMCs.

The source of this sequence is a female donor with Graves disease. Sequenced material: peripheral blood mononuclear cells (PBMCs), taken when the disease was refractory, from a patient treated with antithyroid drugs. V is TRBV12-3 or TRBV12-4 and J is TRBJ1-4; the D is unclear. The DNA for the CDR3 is TGTGCCAGCAGTTTTTCGCTTTGGAGGCCTAATGAAAAACTGTTTTTT. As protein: CASSFSLWRPNEKLFF.